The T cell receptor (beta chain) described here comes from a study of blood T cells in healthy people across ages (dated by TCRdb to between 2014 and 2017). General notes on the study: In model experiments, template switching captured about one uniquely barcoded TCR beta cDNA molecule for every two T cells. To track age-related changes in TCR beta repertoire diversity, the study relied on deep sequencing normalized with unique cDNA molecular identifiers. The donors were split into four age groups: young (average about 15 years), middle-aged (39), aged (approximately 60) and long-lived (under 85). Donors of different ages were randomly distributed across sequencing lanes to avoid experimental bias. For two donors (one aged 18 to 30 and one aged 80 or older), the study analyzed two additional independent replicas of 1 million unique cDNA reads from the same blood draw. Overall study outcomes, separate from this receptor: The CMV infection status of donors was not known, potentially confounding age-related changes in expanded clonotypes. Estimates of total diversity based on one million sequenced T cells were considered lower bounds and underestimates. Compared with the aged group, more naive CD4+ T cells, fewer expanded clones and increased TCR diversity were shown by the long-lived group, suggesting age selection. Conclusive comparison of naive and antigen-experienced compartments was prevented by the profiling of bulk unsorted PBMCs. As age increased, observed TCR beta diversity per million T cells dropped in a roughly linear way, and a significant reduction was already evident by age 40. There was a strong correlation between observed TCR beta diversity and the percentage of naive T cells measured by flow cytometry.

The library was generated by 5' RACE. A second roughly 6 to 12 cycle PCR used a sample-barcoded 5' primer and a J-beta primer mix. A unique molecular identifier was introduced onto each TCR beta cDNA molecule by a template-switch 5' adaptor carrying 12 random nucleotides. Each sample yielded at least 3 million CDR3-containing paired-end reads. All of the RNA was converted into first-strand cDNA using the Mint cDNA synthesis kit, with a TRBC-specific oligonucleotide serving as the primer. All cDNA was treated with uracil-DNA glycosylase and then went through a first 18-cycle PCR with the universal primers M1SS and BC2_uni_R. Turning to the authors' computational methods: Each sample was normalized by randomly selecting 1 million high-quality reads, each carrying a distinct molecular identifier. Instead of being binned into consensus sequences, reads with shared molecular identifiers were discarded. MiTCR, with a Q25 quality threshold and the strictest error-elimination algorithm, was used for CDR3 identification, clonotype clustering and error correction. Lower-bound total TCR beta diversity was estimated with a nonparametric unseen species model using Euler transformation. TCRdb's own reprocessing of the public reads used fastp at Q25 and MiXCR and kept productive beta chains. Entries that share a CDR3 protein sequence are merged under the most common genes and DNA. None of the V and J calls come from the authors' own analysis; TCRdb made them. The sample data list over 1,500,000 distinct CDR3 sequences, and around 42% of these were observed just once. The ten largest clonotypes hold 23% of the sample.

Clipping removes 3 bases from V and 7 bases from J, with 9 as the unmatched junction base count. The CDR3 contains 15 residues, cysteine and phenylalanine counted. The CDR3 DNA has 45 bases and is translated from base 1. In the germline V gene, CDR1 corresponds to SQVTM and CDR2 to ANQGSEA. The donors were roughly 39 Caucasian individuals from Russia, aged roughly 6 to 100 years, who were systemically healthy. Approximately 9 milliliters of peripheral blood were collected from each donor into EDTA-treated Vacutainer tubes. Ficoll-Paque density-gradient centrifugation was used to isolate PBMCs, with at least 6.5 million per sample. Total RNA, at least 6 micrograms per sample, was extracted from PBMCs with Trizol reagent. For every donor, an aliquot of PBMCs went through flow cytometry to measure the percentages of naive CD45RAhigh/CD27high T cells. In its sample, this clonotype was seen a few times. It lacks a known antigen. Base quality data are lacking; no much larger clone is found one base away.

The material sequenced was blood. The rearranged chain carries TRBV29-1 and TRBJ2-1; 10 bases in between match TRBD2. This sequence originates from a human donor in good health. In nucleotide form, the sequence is TGCAGCGTTGAGGGAGAGCGGGGGGGCGCGAATGAGCAGTTCTTC. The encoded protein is CSVEGERGGANEQFF.